This T cell receptor beta chain comes out of a study of blood T cell repertoires in COVID-19. Germline-derived CDR1 and CDR2 are WNHNN and SYGVQD (reference sequence). Trimming took off 0 bases at V and 0 bases at J, with 18 bases between the two ends. This CDR3 contains 19 residues. Sequenced by immunoSEQ multiplex PCR; TCRdb stores in-frame clones only, minus some. The data show about 68,000 clones, less than 95% seen once. The sample taken for sequencing was peripheral blood. This clonotype was obtained from an older woman with active COVID-19. The genes are TRBV10-1 and TRBJ2-1; D might be TRBD1 (6 bases). The CDR3 region is CASSESNFNRADSYNEQFF. Written as DNA, the CDR3 is TGCGCCAGCAGTGAGTCGAATTTTAACAGGGCCGACTCCTACAATGAGCAGTTCTTC.